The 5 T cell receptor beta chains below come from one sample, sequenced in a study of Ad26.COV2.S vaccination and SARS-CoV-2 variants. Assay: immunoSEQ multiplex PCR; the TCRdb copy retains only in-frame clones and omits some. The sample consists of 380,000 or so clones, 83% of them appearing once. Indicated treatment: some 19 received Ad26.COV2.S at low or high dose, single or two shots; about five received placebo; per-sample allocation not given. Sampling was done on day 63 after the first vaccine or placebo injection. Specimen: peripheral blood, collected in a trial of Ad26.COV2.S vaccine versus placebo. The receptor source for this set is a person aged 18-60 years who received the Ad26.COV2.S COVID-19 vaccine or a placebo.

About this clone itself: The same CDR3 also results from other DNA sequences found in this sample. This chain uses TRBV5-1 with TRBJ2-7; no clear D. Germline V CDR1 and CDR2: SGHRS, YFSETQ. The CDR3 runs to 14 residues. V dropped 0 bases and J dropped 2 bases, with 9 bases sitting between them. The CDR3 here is CASSLAGSTYEQYF. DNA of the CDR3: TGCGCCAGCAGCTTGGCCGGCAGTACCTACGAGCAGTACTTC.

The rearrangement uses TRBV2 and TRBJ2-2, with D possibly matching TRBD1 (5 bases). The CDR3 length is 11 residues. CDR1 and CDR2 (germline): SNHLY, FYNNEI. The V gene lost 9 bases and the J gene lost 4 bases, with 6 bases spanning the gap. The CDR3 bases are TGTGCCAGTCAGGGCACCGGGGAGCTGTTTTTT. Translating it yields CASQGTGELFF.

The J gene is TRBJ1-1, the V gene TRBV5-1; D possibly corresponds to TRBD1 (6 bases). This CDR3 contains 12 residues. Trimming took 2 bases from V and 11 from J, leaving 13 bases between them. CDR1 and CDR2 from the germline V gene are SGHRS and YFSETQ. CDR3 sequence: CASSLGGTAAFF. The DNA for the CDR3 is TGCGCCAGCAGCTTAGGGGGTACGGCGGCTTTCTTT.

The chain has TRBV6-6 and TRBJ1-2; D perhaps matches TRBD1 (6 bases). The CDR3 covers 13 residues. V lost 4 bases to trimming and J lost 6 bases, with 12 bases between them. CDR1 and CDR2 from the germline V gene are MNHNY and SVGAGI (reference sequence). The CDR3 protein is CASSSGRTDGYTF. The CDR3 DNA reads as TGTGCCAGCAGTTCGGGACGGACAGATGGCTACACCTTC.

The CDR3 DNA reads TGTGCCAGCAGCCAAGGGAGGCCCGCAGGTCGAGATACGCAGTATTTT. Protein: CASSQGRPAGRDTQYF. The chain uses TRBV4-2 and TRBJ2-3, with D perhaps TRBD2 (5 bases). V lost 1 base and J lost 5, with 16 bases in between. This CDR3 has 16 residues. Germline V gene sequence: CDR1 LGHNA, CDR2 YNFKEQ.